This T cell receptor (beta chain) was documented in a study of blood T cell repertoires in COVID-19. Study-wide context: COVID-19 samples collected from the United States, Italy and Spain covered acute and convalescent phases. Nucleic acid was either cDNA or gDNA, and it came from T cells, B-cell-depleted T cells, or PBMCs.

Trimming took off 5 bases at V and 4 bases at J, with 14 bases between the two ends. Germline lookup yields CDR1 MDHEN and CDR2 SYDVKM. The CDR3 sequence is 14 residues long. Per the study methods: Estimated nucleated cell counts came from reference gene primer amplification. Using immunoSEQ multiplex PCR, the repertoire was profiled, and TCRdb retains in-frame clones only, with some absent. The V and J calls and the clone size are those of that table, but D and trimming were determined from the DNA. The sample has 250,000 to 350,000 clones; 89% are singletons. The source is a woman aged 55-69 years with acute or convalescent COVID-19. The chain couples TRBV28 to TRBJ1-2; tentative D call: TRBD1 (6 bases). The specimen was peripheral blood. CDR3: CASSIPGQLYGYTF. The CDR3, as DNA: TGTGCCAGCAGTATCCCCGGACAGCTCTATGGCTACACCTTC.